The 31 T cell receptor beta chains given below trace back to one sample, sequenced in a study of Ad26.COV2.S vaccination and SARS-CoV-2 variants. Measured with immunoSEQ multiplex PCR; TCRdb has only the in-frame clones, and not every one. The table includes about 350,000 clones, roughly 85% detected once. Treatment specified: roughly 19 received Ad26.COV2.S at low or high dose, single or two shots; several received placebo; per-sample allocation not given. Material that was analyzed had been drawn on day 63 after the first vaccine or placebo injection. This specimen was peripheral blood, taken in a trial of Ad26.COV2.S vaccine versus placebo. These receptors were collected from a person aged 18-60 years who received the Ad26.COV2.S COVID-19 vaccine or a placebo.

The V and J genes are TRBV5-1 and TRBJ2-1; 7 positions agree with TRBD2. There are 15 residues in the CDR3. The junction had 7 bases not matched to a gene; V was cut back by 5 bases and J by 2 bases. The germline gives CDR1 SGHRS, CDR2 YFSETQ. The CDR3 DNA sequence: TGCGCCAGCAGATCCACGAGCGGGACCTACAATGAGCAGTTCTTC. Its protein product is CASRSTSGTYNEQFF.

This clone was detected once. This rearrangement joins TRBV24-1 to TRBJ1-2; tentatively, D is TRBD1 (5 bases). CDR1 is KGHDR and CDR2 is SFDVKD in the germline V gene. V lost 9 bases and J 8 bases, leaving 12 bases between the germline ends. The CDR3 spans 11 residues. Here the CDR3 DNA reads TGTGCCACCGAGGGGAGGTACGGCTACACCTTC. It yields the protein CATEGRYGYTF.

The CDR3 nucleotides read TGTGCCAGCAGTGAAGCCGGGATTGGGGGCTACACCTTC. Translating it yields CASSEAGIGGYTF. The V and J genes are TRBV2 and TRBJ1-2; D gene unclear. Germline V lookup: CDR1 SNHLY, CDR2 FYNNEI. CDR3 length: 13 residues. Trimming stripped 0 bases from V and 8 bases from J, with 10 bases between.

CDR3 DNA sequence: TGTGCCAGCAGCCGGGACAGGGGCAATCAGCCCCAGCATTTT. This gives the protein CASSRDRGNQPQHF. The chain couples TRBV7-2 to TRBJ1-5, with 9 bases lining up with TRBD1. The CDR3 has 14 amino acids. V was pared by 5 bases and J by 2 bases, with 1 base of the junction left unmatched. Germline lookup yields CDR1 SGHTA and CDR2 FQGNSA.

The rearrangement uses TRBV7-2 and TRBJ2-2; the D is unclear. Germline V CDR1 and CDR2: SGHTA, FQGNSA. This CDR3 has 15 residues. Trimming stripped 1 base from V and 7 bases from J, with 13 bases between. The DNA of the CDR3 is TGTGCCAGCAGCTTAGATTCGCGGTCGGGCGGGGAGCTGTTTTTT. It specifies CASSLDSRSGGELFF.

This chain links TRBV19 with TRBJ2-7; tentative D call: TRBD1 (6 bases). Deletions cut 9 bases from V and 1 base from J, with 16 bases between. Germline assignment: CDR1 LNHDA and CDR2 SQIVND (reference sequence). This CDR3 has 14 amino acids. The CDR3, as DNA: TGTGCCAGCAAGCTTACAGGGAAATCCTACGAGCAGTACTTC. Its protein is CASKLTGKSYEQYF.

CDR3 in DNA: TGTGCCAGCAGCTCTGAGGGGGGAGCCTACAATGAGCAGTTCTTC. It codes for CASSSEGGAYNEQFF. The rearrangement joins TRBV7-8 to TRBJ2-1; D tentatively fits TRBD1 or TRBD2 (6 bases each). The CDR3 runs 15 residues. Trimming removed 4 bases from V and 2 bases from J, with 12 bases in between. Germline values: CDR1 SGHVS, CDR2 FQNEAQ.

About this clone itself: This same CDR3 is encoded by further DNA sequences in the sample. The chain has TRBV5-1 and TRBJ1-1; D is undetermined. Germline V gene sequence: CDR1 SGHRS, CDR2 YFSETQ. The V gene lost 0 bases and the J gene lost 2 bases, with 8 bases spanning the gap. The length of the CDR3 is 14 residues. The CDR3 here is CASSLGGGNTEAFF. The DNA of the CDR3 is TGCGCCAGCAGCTTGGGCGGCGGCAACACTGAAGCTTTCTTT.

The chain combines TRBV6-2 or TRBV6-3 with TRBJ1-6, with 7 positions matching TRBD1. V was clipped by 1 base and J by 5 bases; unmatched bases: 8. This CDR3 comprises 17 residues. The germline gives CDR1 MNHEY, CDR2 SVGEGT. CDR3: CASSYFPDGTDNSPLHF. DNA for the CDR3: TGTGCCAGCAGTTACTTCCCAGACGGGACAGATAATTCACCCCTCCACTTT.

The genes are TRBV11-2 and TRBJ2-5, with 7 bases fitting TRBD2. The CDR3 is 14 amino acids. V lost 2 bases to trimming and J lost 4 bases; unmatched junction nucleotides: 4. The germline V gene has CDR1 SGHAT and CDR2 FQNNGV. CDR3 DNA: TGTGCCAGCAGCTTATTGGCGGGAGCAGAGACCCAGTACTTC. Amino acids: CASSLLAGAETQYF.

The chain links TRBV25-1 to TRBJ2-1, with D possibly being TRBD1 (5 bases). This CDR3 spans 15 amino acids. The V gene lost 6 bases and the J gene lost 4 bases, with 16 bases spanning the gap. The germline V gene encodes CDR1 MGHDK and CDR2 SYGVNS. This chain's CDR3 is CASSKADKRYNEQFF. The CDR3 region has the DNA TGTGCCAGCAGCAAGGCGGACAAAAGGTACAATGAGCAGTTCTTC.

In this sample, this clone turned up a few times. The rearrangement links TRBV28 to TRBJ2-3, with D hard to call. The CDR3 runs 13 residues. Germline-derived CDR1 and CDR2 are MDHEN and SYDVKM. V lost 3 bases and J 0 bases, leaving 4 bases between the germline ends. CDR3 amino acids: CASSFGSTDTQYF. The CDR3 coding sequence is TGTGCCAGCAGTTTTGGCAGCACAGATACGCAGTATTTT.

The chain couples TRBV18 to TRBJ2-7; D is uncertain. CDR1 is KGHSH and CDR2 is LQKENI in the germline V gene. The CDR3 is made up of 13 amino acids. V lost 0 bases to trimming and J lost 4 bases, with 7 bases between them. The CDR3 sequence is CASSPPLGYEQYF. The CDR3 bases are TGTGCCAGCTCACCACCGTTGGGGTACGAGCAGTACTTC.

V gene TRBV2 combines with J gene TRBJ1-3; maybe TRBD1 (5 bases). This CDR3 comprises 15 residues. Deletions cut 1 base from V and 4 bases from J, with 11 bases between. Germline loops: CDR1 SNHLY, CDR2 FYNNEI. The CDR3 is CASSEEQWGGNTIYF. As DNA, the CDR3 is TGTGCCAGCAGTGAAGAACAGTGGGGGGGAAACACCATATATTTT.

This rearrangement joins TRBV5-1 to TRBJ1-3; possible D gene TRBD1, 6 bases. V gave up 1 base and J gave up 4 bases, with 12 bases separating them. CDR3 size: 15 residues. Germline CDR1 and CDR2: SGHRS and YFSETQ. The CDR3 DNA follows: TGCGCCAGCAGCTTGCTCGGGGGCTCGGGAAACACCATATATTTT. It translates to CASSLLGGSGNTIYF.

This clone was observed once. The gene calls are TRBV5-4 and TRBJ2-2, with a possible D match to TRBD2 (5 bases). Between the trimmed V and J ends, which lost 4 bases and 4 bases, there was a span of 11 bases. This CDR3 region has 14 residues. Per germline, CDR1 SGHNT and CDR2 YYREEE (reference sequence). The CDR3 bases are TGTGCCAGCAGCCCTACGGCGGGCACCGGGGAGCTGTTTTTT. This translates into CASSPTAGTGELFF.

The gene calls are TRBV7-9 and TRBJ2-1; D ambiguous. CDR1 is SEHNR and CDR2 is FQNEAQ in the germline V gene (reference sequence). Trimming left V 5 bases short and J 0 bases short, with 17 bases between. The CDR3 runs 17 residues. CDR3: CASSTGKRTSSYNEQFF. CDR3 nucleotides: TGTGCCAGCAGCACCGGTAAGCGTACGAGCTCCTACAATGAGCAGTTCTTC.

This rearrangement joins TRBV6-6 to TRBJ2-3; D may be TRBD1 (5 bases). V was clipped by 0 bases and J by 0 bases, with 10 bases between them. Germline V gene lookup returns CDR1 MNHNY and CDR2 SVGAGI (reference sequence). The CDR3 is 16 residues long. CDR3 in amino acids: CASSYSYGASTDTQYF. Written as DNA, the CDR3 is TGTGCCAGCAGTTACTCGTATGGGGCGAGCACAGATACGCAGTATTTT.

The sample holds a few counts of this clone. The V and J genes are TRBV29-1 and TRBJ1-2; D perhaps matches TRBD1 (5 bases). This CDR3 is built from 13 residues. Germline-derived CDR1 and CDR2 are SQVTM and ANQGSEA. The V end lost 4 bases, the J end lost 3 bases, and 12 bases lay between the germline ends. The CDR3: CSVGTGGDYGYTF. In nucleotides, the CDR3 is TGCAGCGTTGGGACGGGGGGAGACTATGGCTACACCTTC.

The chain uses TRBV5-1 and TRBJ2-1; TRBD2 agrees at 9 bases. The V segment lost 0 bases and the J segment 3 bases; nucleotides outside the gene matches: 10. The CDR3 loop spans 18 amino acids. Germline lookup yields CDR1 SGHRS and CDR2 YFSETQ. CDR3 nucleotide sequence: TGCGCCAGCAGCTTGGCCCAGGGGGAGCGGGGGGACTACAATGAGCAGTTCTTC. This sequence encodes CASSLAQGERGDYNEQFF.

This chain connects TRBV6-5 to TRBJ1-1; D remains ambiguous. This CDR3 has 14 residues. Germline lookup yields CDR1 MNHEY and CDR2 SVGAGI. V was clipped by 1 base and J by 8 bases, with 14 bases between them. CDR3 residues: CASSYFHPSREAFF. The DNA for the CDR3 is TGTGCCAGCAGTTACTTTCACCCTTCGAGGGAAGCTTTCTTT.

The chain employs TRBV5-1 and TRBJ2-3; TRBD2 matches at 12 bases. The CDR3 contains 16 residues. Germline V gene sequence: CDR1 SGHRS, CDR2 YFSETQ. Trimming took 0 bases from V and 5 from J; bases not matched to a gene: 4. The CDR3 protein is CASSLETLAGGDTQYF. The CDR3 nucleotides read TGCGCCAGCAGCTTGGAAACACTAGCGGGGGGAGATACGCAGTATTTT.

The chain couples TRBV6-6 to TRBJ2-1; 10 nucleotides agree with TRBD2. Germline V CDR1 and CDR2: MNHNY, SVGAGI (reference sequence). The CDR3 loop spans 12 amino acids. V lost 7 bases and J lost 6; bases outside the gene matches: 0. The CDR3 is CASTSGSNEQFF. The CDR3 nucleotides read TGTGCCAGCACTAGCGGGAGCAATGAGCAGTTCTTC.

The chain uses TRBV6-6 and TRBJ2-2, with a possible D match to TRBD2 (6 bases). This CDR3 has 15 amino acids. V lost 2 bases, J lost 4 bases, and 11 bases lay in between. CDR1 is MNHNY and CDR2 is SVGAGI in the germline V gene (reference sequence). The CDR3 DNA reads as TGTGCCAGCAGTTACCCCGGGGGAATCACCGGGGAGCTGTTTTTT. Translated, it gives CASSYPGGITGELFF.

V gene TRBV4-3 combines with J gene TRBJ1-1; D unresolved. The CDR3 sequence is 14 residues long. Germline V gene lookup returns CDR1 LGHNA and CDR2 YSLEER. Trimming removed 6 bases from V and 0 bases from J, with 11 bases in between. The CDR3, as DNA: TGCGCCAGCAGAATCGACATATTGAACACTGAAGCTTTCTTT. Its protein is CASRIDILNTEAFF.

CDR3 sequence: CSASQDRGFFEQYF. CDR3 DNA: TGCAGTGCTAGTCAGGACAGGGGATTTTTCGAGCAGTACTTC. The chain recombines TRBV20-1 with TRBJ2-7, with 9 bases matching TRBD1. Trimming cost V 3 bases and J 6 bases; bases outside gene matches: 9. The CDR3 covers 14 residues. Germline V gene data show CDR1 as DFQATT and CDR2 as SNEGSKA (reference sequence).

The CDR3 protein is CASRTLRAYNEQFF. The CDR3 DNA follows: TGTGCCAGTAGAACTCTCCGCGCTTACAATGAGCAGTTCTTC. This chain links TRBV19 with TRBJ2-1; no firm D call. There are 14 residues in the CDR3. The V gene's germline CDR1 is LNHDA and CDR2 SQIVND (reference sequence). Trimming removed 6 bases from V and 4 bases from J, with 13 bases in between.

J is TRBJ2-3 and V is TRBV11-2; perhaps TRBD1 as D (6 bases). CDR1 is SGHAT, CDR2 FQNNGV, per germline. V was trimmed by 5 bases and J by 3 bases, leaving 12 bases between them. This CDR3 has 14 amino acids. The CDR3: CASSPVQGTDTQYF. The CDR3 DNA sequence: TGTGCCAGCAGCCCGGTCCAGGGGACAGATACGCAGTATTTT.

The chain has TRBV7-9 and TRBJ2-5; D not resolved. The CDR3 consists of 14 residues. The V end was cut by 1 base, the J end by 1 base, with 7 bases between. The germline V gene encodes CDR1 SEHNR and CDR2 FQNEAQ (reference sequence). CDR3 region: CASSLVNTQETQYF. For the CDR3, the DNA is TGTGCCAGCAGCTTAGTTAACACCCAAGAGACCCAGTACTTC.

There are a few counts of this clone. Here the CDR3 reads CASSLNTRGLTTGELFF. CDR3 nucleotides: TGTGCCAGCAGCCTCAACACCCGGGGACTAACCACCGGGGAGCTGTTTTTT. The rearrangement uses TRBV14 and TRBJ2-2, with 7 nucleotides matching TRBD2. V trimming: 4 bases; J trimming: 4 bases; junction bases outside the gene matches: 12. This CDR3 has 17 residues. Germline V gene data show CDR1 as SGHDN and CDR2 as FVKESK.

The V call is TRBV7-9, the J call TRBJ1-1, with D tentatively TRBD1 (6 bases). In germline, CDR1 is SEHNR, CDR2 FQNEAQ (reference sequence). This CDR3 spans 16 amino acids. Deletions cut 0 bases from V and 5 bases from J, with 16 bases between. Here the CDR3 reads CASSLASLGGRTEAFF. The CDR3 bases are TGTGCCAGCAGCTTAGCTTCATTAGGGGGTAGAACTGAAGCTTTCTTT.